The entry below gives a single T cell receptor beta chain sequence along with its context. What it binds is not known. Sequencing used immunoSEQ multiplex PCR; TCRdb keeps in-frame clones, though not all of them. The repertoire holds tens of thousands of clones, with approximately 85% as singletons. This record belongs to a study of T cell responses to AZD1222 COVID-19 vaccine. General study results and limits: Close to half of all spike-specific TCRs reportedly target regions of the variants that are unmutated. Vaccination with two AZD1222 doses was followed by a rise in Spike-specific TCR breadth and depth.

Germline values: CDR1 SGHNT, CDR2 YENEEA. Between the trimmed V and J ends, which lost 6 bases and 3 bases, there was a span of 8 bases. The CDR3 extends over 12 amino acids. Sequenced here: peripheral blood, sampled 28 days after the second AZD1222 dose. The clonotype comes from an adult who received the AZD1222 COVID-19 vaccine. The genes are TRBV11-3 and TRBJ1-1; D is undetermined. The CDR3 reads CASRPRHTEAFF. The CDR3 DNA reads as TGTGCCAGCAGACCAAGACACACTGAAGCTTTCTTT.